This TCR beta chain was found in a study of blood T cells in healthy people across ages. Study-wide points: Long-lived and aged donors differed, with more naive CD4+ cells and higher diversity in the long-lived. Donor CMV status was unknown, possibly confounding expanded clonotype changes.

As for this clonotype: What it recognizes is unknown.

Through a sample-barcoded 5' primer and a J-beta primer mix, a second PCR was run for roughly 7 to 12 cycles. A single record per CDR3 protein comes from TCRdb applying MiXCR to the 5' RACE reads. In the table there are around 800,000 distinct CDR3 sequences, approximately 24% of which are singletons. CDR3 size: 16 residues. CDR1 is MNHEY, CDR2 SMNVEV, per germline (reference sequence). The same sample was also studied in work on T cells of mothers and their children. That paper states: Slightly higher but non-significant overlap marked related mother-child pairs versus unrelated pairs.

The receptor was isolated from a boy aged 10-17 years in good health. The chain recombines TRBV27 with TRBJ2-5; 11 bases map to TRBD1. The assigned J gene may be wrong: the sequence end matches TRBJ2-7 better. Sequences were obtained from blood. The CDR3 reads CASSLNRGQGDHEQYF. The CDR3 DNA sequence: TGTGCCAGCAGTTTGAATCGGGGACAGGGGGACCACGAGCAGTACTTC.